Listed here are 22 T cell receptor beta chains from one sample, sequenced in a study of breast tumors, draining lymph nodes, adjacent tissues. Samples came from axillary lymph nodes draining the breast cancer. TCRdb itself ran the multiplex PCR reads through MiXCR, one entry per CDR3 protein. The sample has around 130,000 distinct CDR3 sequences, about 20% seen once. Sequencing input: axillary lymph node tissue. The receptors here all came from a female donor with breast cancer. Some clones in this sample may be carry-over from other donors' samples.

This clonotype was counted at least ten times. V gene TRBV9 combines with J gene TRBJ2-2; 10 bases align to TRBD2. This CDR3 contains 17 residues. The V segment lost 0 bases and the J segment 4 bases; nucleotides outside the gene matches: 6. Per germline, CDR1 SGDLS and CDR2 YYNGEE. DNA for the CDR3: TGTGCCAGCAGCGTAGGGTCGGGACTAGCGATCACCGGGGAGCTGTTTTTT. It encodes CASSVGSGLAITGELFF.

In its sample, this clonotype was seen many times. J is TRBJ2-1 and V is TRBV20-1; 11 bases align to TRBD2. The CDR3 length is 17 residues. With V trimmed by 6 bases and J by 4 bases, 14 bases remained unmatched. Germline lookup yields CDR1 DFQATT and CDR2 SNEGSKA (reference sequence). The CDR3 sequence is CSADGGASGGRYNEQFF. CDR3 bases: TGCAGTGCGGACGGTGGTGCTAGCGGGGGGCGATACAATGAGCAGTTCTTC.

Many counts were recorded for this clonotype. This chain uses TRBV12-3 or TRBV12-4 with TRBJ1-6, with D tentatively TRBD1 (5 bases). The CDR3 runs to 12 residues. Trimming pared 5 bases from V and 7 bases from J, leaving 6 bases between. The CDR3 spells CASSPGNSPLHF. In DNA, the CDR3 is TGTGCCAGCAGTCCAGGGAATTCACCCCTCCACTTT.

On this clonotype itself: A clone one base away is much larger, so this may be a read error. The CDR3 does not close with the conserved phenylalanine or tryptophan, likely indicating a read error. This sequence joins TRBV5-1 and TRBJ2-2; the D call may be TRBD1 or TRBD2 (6 bases each). The germline CDR1 and CDR2 sequences are SGHRS and YFSETQ. V lost 0 bases and J lost 1, with 13 bases in between. The length of the CDR3 is 17 residues. The CDR3 loop is CASSLALRDMNTGELFL. In nucleotides, the CDR3 is TGCGCCAGCAGCTTGGCCTTGCGGGACATGAACACCGGGGAGCTGTTTCTT.

This clonotype showed up many times. V is TRBV9 and J is TRBJ2-5; 8 nucleotides line up with TRBD2. Germline V gives CDR1 SGDLS, CDR2 YYNGEE. V gave up 4 bases and J gave up 5 bases; unmatched junction bases: 10. The CDR3 is 15 residues long. This CDR3 is CASSPRWPSGETQYF. In DNA form, the CDR3 reads TGTGCCAGCAGCCCCAGATGGCCTAGCGGGGAGACCCAGTACTTC.

This clonotype was picked up one time. This sequence joins TRBV27 and TRBJ1-1; 7 bases map to TRBD1. Germline V gene sequence: CDR1 MNHEY, CDR2 SMNVEV (reference sequence). With 5 bases clipped from V and 5 bases from J, the junction kept 5 bases outside the gene matches. This CDR3 region has 13 residues. CDR3 bases: TGTGCCAGCAGTGACAGGGTGGTAACTGAAGCTTTCTTT. It yields the protein CASSDRVVTEAFF.

This clonotype came up many times. The chain is built from TRBV7-2 and TRBJ2-7; a possible D gene is TRBD2 (5 bases). Deletions cut 1 base from V and 4 bases from J, with 11 bases between. The CDR3 is 14 residues long. Per germline, CDR1 SGHTA and CDR2 FQGNSA. The CDR3 here is CASSLDGLRYEQYF. The CDR3 bases are TGTGCCAGCAGCTTAGATGGACTCAGGTACGAGCAGTACTTC.

This clonotype was picked up many times. The CDR3 region is CASSRTGVGGYTF. DNA for the CDR3: TGTGCCAGCAGTCGGACAGGGGTAGGTGGCTACACCTTC. The rearrangement uses TRBV12-3 or TRBV12-4 and TRBJ1-2; 9 positions agree with TRBD1. CDR3 size: 13 residues. After removal of 5 bases from V and 7 bases from J, the junction contained 5 bases not matched to a gene.

Concerning this clonotype itself: Given a much more abundant clone one base away, this may be a read error. The genes are TRBV20-1 and TRBJ2-3; TRBD1 might be the D (6 bases). The V gene's germline CDR1 is DFQATT and CDR2 SNEGSKA (reference sequence). The CDR3 extends over 13 amino acids. The CDR3 sequence is CSARGGGTDTQYF. In DNA, the CDR3 is TGCAGTGCCAGAGGGGGTGGCACAGATACGCAGTATTTT.

This chain connects TRBV5-6 to TRBJ1-3; D remains unclear. Trimming took 4 bases from V and 0 from J, leaving 11 bases between them. CDR3 length: 15 amino acids. Germline V gene lookup returns CDR1 SGHDT and CDR2 YYEEEE. DNA for the CDR3: TGTGCCAGCAGCCCCGGGCGTACCTCTGGAAACACCATATATTTT. Protein: CASSPGRTSGNTIYF.

Many counts were recorded for this clonotype. This chain links TRBV9 with TRBJ2-3; either TRBD1 or TRBD2 may fit D (7 bases each). The CDR3 runs 16 residues. V was cut by 1 base and J by 2 bases, with 14 bases left in between. Germline V lookup: CDR1 SGDLS, CDR2 YYNGEE. The CDR3 region has the DNA TGTGCCAGCAGCGTACGCAGGGGGGGGCCCACAGATACGCAGTATTTT. Amino acids: CASSVRRGGPTDTQYF.

In this sample, this clonotype turned up a few times. The chain links TRBV28 to TRBJ2-7, with D tentatively TRBD1 (5 bases). V lost 6 bases to trimming and J lost 4 bases, with 16 bases between them. The germline V gene has CDR1 MDHEN and CDR2 SYDVKM. CDR3 size: 14 residues. DNA for the CDR3: TGTGCCAGCAGATCAACAGGTTTAGGGTACGAGCAGTACTTC. It translates to CASRSTGLGYEQYF. The whole variable domain, remainder taken from reference TRBV28 and TRBJ2-7, is DVKVTQSSRYLVKRTGEKVFLECVQDMDHENMFWYRQDPGLGLRLIYFSYDVKMKEKGDIPEGYSVSREKKERFSLILESASTNQTSMYLCASRSTGLGYEQYFGPGTRLTVT.

This clonotype was observed many times. V gene TRBV9 combines with J gene TRBJ2-7, with TRBD2 as a possible D gene (6 bases). The CDR3 is 15 residues long. V lost 2 bases and J 4 bases, leaving 16 bases between the germline ends. In germline, CDR1 is SGDLS, CDR2 YYNGEE. DNA for the CDR3: TGTGCCAGCAGCGTTCGGGGGACGGAAAGTTACGAGCAGTACTTC. Its translation is CASSVRGTESYEQYF.

This clonotype was observed many times. The V and J genes are TRBV11-2 and TRBJ1-2, with TRBD1 as a possible D gene (5 bases). Germline CDR1 SGHAT, CDR2 FQNNGV. Trimming removed 5 bases from V and 3 bases from J, with 13 bases in between. The length of the CDR3 is 14 residues. The CDR3 region is CASSPDGAYYGYTF. CDR3 coding DNA: TGTGCCAGCAGCCCGGACGGGGCGTACTATGGCTACACCTTC.

This clonotype appeared many times. V and J are TRBV6-5 and TRBJ1-6; the D gene is possibly TRBD1 (6 bases). Trimming cost V 7 bases and J 5 bases, with 18 bases left between them. CDR3 length: 16 amino acids. Looked up from germline, CDR1 is MNHEY and CDR2 is SVGAGI. CDR3 sequence (DNA): TGTGCCAGCACCGAGACAGGAAGAATGGATAATTCACCCCTCCACTTT. It encodes CASTETGRMDNSPLHF.

On this clonotype itself: A clone one base away is much larger, so this may be a read error. V is TRBV5-1 and J is TRBJ2-3, with 7 bases lining up with TRBD2. CDR3 length equals 15 residues. From germline, CDR1 is SGHRS and CDR2 YFSETQ. After removal of 3 bases from V and 4 bases from J, the junction contained 8 bases not matched to a gene. As DNA, the CDR3 is TGCGCCAGCAGCTGGGGGGGAGCGGAAGCAGATACGCAGTATTTT. This encodes CASSWGGAEADTQYF.

With respect to this clonotype: One end of the junction varies from germline; a read error may be responsible. This rearrangement joins TRBV18 to TRBJ1-5; D gene unclear. Germline V gene sequence: CDR1 KGHSH, CDR2 LQKENI. This CDR3 has 16 residues. CDR3 sequence: CASSPGRRKGDQPPHF. CDR3 DNA: TGTGCCAGCTCACCAGGTCGCAGGAAAGGCGATCAGCCCCCGCATTTT.

This clonotype was counted ten times or more. V and J are TRBV20-1 and TRBJ2-5; 8 bases match TRBD2. Germline V gene lookup returns CDR1 DFQATT and CDR2 SNEGSKA (reference sequence). The CDR3 has 14 residues. The V and J ends lost 8 bases and 2 bases, in that order; junction bases with no gene match: 10. CDR3 sequence (DNA): TGCAGTACCTTGAAGCGGGGGATACAAGAGACCCAGTACTTC. Encoded protein: CSTLKRGIQETQYF.

In regard to this clonotype: The junction and the germline gene differ at one end; a read error may be behind it. CDR3 nucleotides: TGCGCCAGCAGTCGTGAAACAGGGGCTACCTCCTACAATGGGCAGTTCTTC. This codes for CASSRETGATSYNGQFF. This rearrangement joins TRBV5-1 to TRBJ2-1; 7 bases agree with TRBD1. The CDR3 sequence is 17 residues long. CDR1 is SGHRS, CDR2 YFSETQ, per germline.

This clonotype was seen many times. The chain couples TRBV27 to TRBJ2-7, with 8 bases identical to TRBD1. Germline trimming cut 7 bases from V and 1 base from J; bases unmatched to any gene: 6. The CDR3 totals 14 residues. Germline loops: CDR1 MNHEY, CDR2 SMNVEV (reference sequence). CDR3 sequence reads: CASNQGQGSYEQYF. As DNA, the CDR3 is TGTGCCAGCAATCAAGGACAGGGTTCCTACGAGCAGTACTTC.

At least ten counts were recorded for this clonotype. The CDR3, as DNA: TGTGCCAGCAGCTTGAAACAGGGTGCGTACGAGCAGTACTTC. Protein sequence: CASSLKQGAYEQYF. This rearrangement joins TRBV5-8 to TRBJ2-7; a weak D match, TRBD1 (6 bases). V gave up 1 base and J gave up 4 bases, with 12 bases separating them. The CDR3 loop spans 14 amino acids. Germline CDR1 is SGHTS and CDR2 is YDEGEE.

This clonotype has a count of ten or more. V and J are TRBV6-2 or TRBV6-3 and TRBJ2-7; TRBD1 is a possible D gene (6 bases). V dropped 7 bases and J dropped 2 bases, with 12 bases sitting between them. This CDR3 contains 13 residues. Germline V gene sequence: CDR1 MNHEY, CDR2 SVGEGT. CDR3 sequence reads: CASTDRPPYEQYF. The CDR3 DNA reads as TGTGCCAGCACTGACAGGCCCCCCTACGAGCAGTACTTC.